This TCR beta chain derives from a study of T cells in localized non-small cell lung cancer. This CDR3 is built from 13 residues. Germline CDR1 reads SEHNR; CDR2 reads FQNEAQ (reference sequence). The ends were cut back, 6 bases at V and 3 bases at J, with 8 bases in the middle. In the case of this clone: Its antigen remains unknown.

Study results and caveats: Of the top 100 tumor clones, median about 53 were in adjacent lung, 25 to 30 among its top 100. Patients showing higher blood T cell density tended to see longer overall survival. It remains possible that heterogeneity exists, since only one tumor region was sequenced. Uninvolved adjacent lung, not tumor, had the highest T cell clonality.

Produced via immunoSEQ multiplex PCR; TCRdb's table is partial and in-frame only. Of roughly 18,000 clones listed, approximately 83% are singletons. Source: peripheral blood, taken before any cancer treatment. The chain is built from TRBV7-9 and TRBJ2-2; D uncertain. The source of this sequence is an older female donor with stage I lung adenocarcinoma. CDR3 loop: CASRVGDTGELFF. CDR3 nucleotide sequence: TGTGCCAGCAGGGTTGGGGACACCGGGGAGCTGTTTTTT.